This T cell receptor beta chain was observed in a study of cytomegalovirus exposure and HLA in healthy donors. Overall study results and limits: In an earlier analysis, productive rearrangement rates for most beta V segments clustered near 87% or 30%. Upon later analysis, TCR association rates were observed to vary by HLA locus, being highest for DRB1 and lowest for HLA-C. Later analysis found that TCR beta chains associated with HLA were more clonally expanded than other, equally common chains.

These donors, healthy bone marrow donors, were studied. This clone was detected only a few times. Its specificity is unknown. Trimming at V came to 5 bases and at J to 6 bases, leaving 15 bases not matched to a gene. From germline, CDR1 is SGHTA and CDR2 FQGTGA. The CDR3 runs 17 residues. The PCR used 60 Vbeta and 13 Jbeta primers. Here immunoSEQ multiplex PCR was the method, and the copy in TCRdb shows in-frame clones only, minus some. The sample has roughly 140,000 clones; about 80% are singletons. This receptor was identified in a male donor in good health and CMV-seronegative. The chain joins TRBV7-3 to TRBJ2-3; the match to TRBD2 covers 9 bases. Sequenced sample: PBMCs. Here the CDR3 DNA reads TGTGCCAGCAGCCCTCGGTACAGGCGGGAGGGCCCGGATACGCAGTATTTT. It encodes CASSPRYRREGPDTQYF.